This T cell receptor beta chain was captured in a study of T cell responses to AZD1222 COVID-19 vaccine. Only in-frame clones appear in the TCRdb table, and some are missing; sequencing was by immunoSEQ multiplex PCR. The sample holds over 85,000 clones; nearly 90% are singletons and the top ten take 8% to 9.5%. The CDR3 runs to 15 residues. Trimming took 2 bases from V and 3 from J, leaving 11 bases between them. The germline V gene encodes CDR1 MNHEY and CDR2 SVGAGI. This rearrangement joins TRBV6-5 to TRBJ1-5; weak D call: TRBD1 (6 bases). The sequenced sample was peripheral blood, obtained on day 0 of AZD1222 vaccination. The sequence derives from an adult in good health. CDR3 sequence reads: CASSYIGGVNQPQHF. The CDR3 DNA follows: TGTGCCAGCAGTTACATAGGGGGAGTCAATCAGCCCCAGCATTTT.